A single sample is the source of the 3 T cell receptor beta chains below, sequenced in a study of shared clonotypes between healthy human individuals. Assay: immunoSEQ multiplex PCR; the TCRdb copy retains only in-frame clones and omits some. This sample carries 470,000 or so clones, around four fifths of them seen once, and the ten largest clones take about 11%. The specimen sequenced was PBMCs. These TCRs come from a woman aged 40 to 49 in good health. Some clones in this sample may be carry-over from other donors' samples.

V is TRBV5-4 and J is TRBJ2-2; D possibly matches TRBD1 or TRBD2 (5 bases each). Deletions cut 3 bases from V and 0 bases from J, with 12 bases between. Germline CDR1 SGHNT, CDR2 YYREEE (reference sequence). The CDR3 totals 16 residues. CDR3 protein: CASSSHRGANTGELFF. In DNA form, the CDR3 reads TGTGCCAGCAGCTCCCACCGAGGGGCGAACACCGGGGAGCTGTTTTTT.

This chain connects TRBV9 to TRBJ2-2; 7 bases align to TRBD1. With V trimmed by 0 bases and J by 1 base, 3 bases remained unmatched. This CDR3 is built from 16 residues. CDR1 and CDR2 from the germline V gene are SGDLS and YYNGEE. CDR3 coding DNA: TGTGCCAGCAGCGTAGCTAGGGGGCAGAACACCGGGGAGCTGTTTTTT. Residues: CASSVARGQNTGELFF.

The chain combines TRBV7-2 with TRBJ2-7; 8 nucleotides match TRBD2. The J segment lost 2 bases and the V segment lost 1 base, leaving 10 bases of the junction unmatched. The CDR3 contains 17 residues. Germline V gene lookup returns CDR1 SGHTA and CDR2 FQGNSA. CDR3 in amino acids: CASSLEFLTSDPYEQYF. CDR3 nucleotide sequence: TGTGCCAGCAGCTTAGAATTCTTGACTAGCGATCCCTACGAGCAGTACTTC.